The clone carrying this T cell receptor (beta chain) was observed a handful of times. The sample originates from a study of identical twins. The CDR3 runs to 14 residues. CDR1 is SEHNR and CDR2 is FQNEAQ in the germline V gene (reference sequence). With 5 bases clipped from V and 12 bases from J, the junction kept 9 bases outside the gene matches. TCRdb redid the calling of the 5' RACE reads with MiXCR, one entry per CDR3 protein. This repertoire shows about 200,000 distinct CDR3 sequences, over 5.5% found once; its top ten account for more than 14%. This sample was also put to use in a study of T cells expressing NK-cell markers. This second study says: Repertoires of TCR beta were obtained from T cells sorted as CD3+CD56+NKG2C+, CD3+CD56+NKG2C- and CD3+CD56-NKG2C+. A handful of donors showed these clonotypes also leading the CD3+CD56-NKG2C+ fraction.

The chain carries TRBV7-9 and TRBJ2-1; TRBD2 aligns across 11 bases. The sequence derives from a woman younger than 30 in good health. Sequenced: CD8+ T cells sorted from blood. The CDR3 region has the DNA TGTGCCAGCAGCGCTCCGGGACTAGCGGCTCGGCAGTTCTTC. As protein: CASSAPGLAARQFF.